The 18 T cell receptor beta chains listed next were all sequenced from one sample in a study of response to subunit inactivated influenza vaccine. TCRdb passed the RT-PCR reads through MiXCR, listing each CDR3 protein once. Of around 520,000 distinct CDR3 sequences listed, over 25% were seen once; the top ten hold less than 2.5%. The starting material was CD4+ T cells sorted from PBMCs, obtained 5 days after vaccination. The receptor source for this set is a man aged 45-65 years who received an inactivated influenza vaccine.

This chain connects TRBV7-2 to TRBJ1-4, with TRBD1 identical over 7 bases. Germline V CDR1 and CDR2: SGHTA, FQGNSA. Germline trimming cut 4 bases from V and 11 bases from J; bases unmatched to any gene: 10. The CDR3 has 14 amino acids. Here the CDR3 reads CASSSSGQRGKLFF. The CDR3 region has the DNA TGTGCCAGCAGCTCCTCGGGACAGCGGGGGAAACTGTTTTTT.

This clonotype has only a few counts. The chain has TRBV5-5 and TRBJ2-5, with 8 bases fitting TRBD1. J was trimmed by 5 bases and V by 0 bases; bases with no gene match: 6. Germline V lookup: CDR1 SGHKS, CDR2 YYEKEE (reference sequence). The CDR3 runs to 15 residues. The CDR3, as DNA: TGTGCCAGCAGCTTGGACAGGGGGGATAGGGAGACCCAGTACTTC. Its translation is CASSLDRGDRETQYF.

The chain has TRBV5-1 and TRBJ2-5, with 7 nucleotides matching TRBD2. CDR1 and CDR2 (germline): SGHRS, YFSETQ. The CDR3 extends over 16 amino acids. The V gene end was trimmed by 5 bases and the J gene end by 1 base; junction bases not matched to a gene: 11. The CDR3 sequence: CASRRGRDYSQETQYF. The CDR3 DNA sequence: TGCGCCAGCAGGAGAGGCCGGGACTACAGCCAAGAGACCCAGTACTTC.

The rearrangement uses TRBV20-1 and TRBJ2-3; 9 bases are a match to TRBD2. Germline-derived CDR1 and CDR2 are DFQATT and SNEGSKA (reference sequence). V gave up 3 bases and J gave up 6 bases; unmatched junction bases: 7. This CDR3 region has 14 residues. The CDR3 sequence is CSASGGGATDTQYF. In DNA, the CDR3 is TGCAGTGCTAGTGGCGGGGGGGCGACCGATACGCAGTATTTT.

CDR3: CSASFGNEQFF. The CDR3 nucleotides are TGCAGCGCCTCCTTTGGGAATGAGCAGTTCTTC. The chain employs TRBV29-1 and TRBJ2-1; D gene uncertain. V was trimmed by 7 bases and J by 7 bases, leaving 11 bases between them. Germline V gene data show CDR1 as SQVTM and CDR2 as ANQGSEA. There are 11 residues in the CDR3.

The chain joins TRBV4-1 to TRBJ2-7; no reliable D call. This CDR3 has 13 amino acids. The V gene's germline CDR1 is MGHRA and CDR2 YSYEKL. Trimming took off 1 base at V and 6 bases at J, with 10 bases between the two ends. The CDR3, as DNA: TGCGCCAGCAGCCAAGTCCCCGGGCCCGAGCAGTACTTC. This codes for CASSQVPGPEQYF.

The chain is built from TRBV5-1 and TRBJ2-5; 9 bases are a match to TRBD1. The CDR3 extends over 13 amino acids. Germline V gene data show CDR1 as SGHRS and CDR2 as YFSETQ. Unmatched junction bases numbered 2, after V lost 4 bases and J lost 4 bases. The CDR3 DNA sequence: TGCGCCAGCAGCCCGGACAGGGGAGAGACCCAGTACTTC. It specifies CASSPDRGETQYF.

This clonotype was detected a few times. The chain couples TRBV7-8 to TRBJ2-1; D uncertain. Looked up from germline, CDR1 is SGHVS and CDR2 is FQNEAQ. This CDR3 has 12 amino acids. V was clipped by 4 bases and J by 9 bases, with 10 bases between them. The CDR3 loop reads CASSYKWGEQFF. In nucleotides, the CDR3 is TGTGCCAGCAGCTATAAATGGGGTGAGCAGTTCTTC.

The chain joins TRBV6-2 or TRBV6-3 to TRBJ2-7, with TRBD2 matching 9 bases. The CDR3 is 14 amino acids. Unmatched junction bases numbered 5, after V lost 6 bases and J lost 2 bases. CDR1 is MNHEY, CDR2 SVGEGT, per germline. The CDR3 bases are TGTGCCAGCAGAATGAGCGGGAGGACCTACGAGCAGTACTTC. Translated: CASRMSGRTYEQYF.

CDR3 in DNA: TGTGCCAGCAGCTTGGGTTCTTTGTCTTCTGGCTACACCTTC. This sequence encodes CASSLGSLSSGYTF. The rearrangement uses TRBV5-8 and TRBJ1-2, with no clear D. Germline V CDR1 and CDR2: SGHTS, YDEGEE. The CDR3 contains 14 residues. With 0 bases removed from V and 7 bases from J, the gap between germline ends came to 13 bases.

This clonotype showed up many times. The V and J genes are TRBV7-6 and TRBJ2-7; TRBD1 matches 10 bases. With 1 base clipped from V and 2 bases from J, the junction kept 2 bases outside the gene matches. Germline-derived CDR1 and CDR2 are SGHVS and FNYEAQ. The CDR3 covers 15 residues. CDR3 bases: TGTGCCAGCAGCTTAGGACAGGGGGCAACCTACGAGCAGTACTTC. Protein product: CASSLGQGATYEQYF.

The chain is built from TRBV7-6 and TRBJ2-1; no definite D call. Trimming removed 5 bases at V and 1 base at J, with 9 bases between. The CDR3 covers 14 residues. The germline V gene encodes CDR1 SGHVS and CDR2 FNYEAQ. The CDR3 reads CASSREYSYNEQFF. CDR3 DNA sequence: TGTGCCAGCAGCCGCGAATATTCCTACAATGAGCAGTTCTTC.

This clonotype was seen a few times. This sequence joins TRBV24-1 and TRBJ2-3, with D tentatively TRBD1 (7 bases). V lost 4 bases to trimming and J lost 5 bases, with 12 bases between them. The germline CDR1 and CDR2 sequences are KGHDR and SFDVKD. The CDR3 is made up of 14 amino acids. CDR3 sequence: CATSDRGVQDTQYF. DNA of the CDR3: TGTGCCACCAGTGACAGGGGGGTACAAGATACGCAGTATTTT.

V gene TRBV5-1 combines with J gene TRBJ2-4; D gene uncertain. Germline CDR1 reads SGHRS; CDR2 reads YFSETQ. V was shortened by 5 bases and J by 8 bases, with 14 bases between the two germline ends. This CDR3 has 13 amino acids. The CDR3 is CASRSLDVDIQYF. The CDR3 coding sequence is TGCGCCAGCAGATCCCTGGACGTGGACATTCAGTACTTC.

This clonotype turned up a few times. CDR3 in amino acids: CASSIQNPRDRGLNNEQFF. The CDR3 DNA reads TGTGCCAGCAGCATCCAGAATCCCCGGGACAGGGGGCTTAATAATGAGCAGTTCTTC. The V call is TRBV7-7, the J call TRBJ2-1; 12 bases line up with TRBD1. Per germline, CDR1 SSHAT and CDR2 FNYEAQ (reference sequence). V lost 5 bases, J lost 7 bases, and 18 bases stayed unmatched. The CDR3 has 19 amino acids.

The chain carries TRBV7-8 and TRBJ2-1; D is undetermined. Trimming shortened V by 2 bases and J by 2 bases, and 19 bases separated the two germline ends. This CDR3 has 18 amino acids. Germline V gives CDR1 SGHVS, CDR2 FQNEAQ. CDR3 DNA: TGTGCCAGCAGCTTAAGGCGTGAGGACCTCACTACCTACAATGAGCAGTTCTTC. Translating it yields CASSLRREDLTTYNEQFF.

The gene calls are TRBV28 and TRBJ2-7; maybe TRBD1 (6 bases). Trimming took 2 bases from V and 3 from J, leaving 17 bases between them. The CDR3 has 16 amino acids. Germline values: CDR1 MDHEN, CDR2 SYDVKM. This CDR3 reads CASSLPNAIGGYEQYF. The CDR3 DNA is TGTGCCAGCAGTTTACCCAACGCCATAGGGGGCTACGAGCAGTACTTC.

This sequence joins TRBV20-1 and TRBJ2-7; 10 nucleotides line up with TRBD2. The CDR3 length is 14 residues. With 6 bases clipped from V and 2 bases from J, the junction kept 7 bases outside the gene matches. In germline, CDR1 is DFQATT, CDR2 SNEGSKA (reference sequence). The CDR3 DNA reads as TGCAGTGCGAGTGGACTAGCGGAGACCTACGAGCAGTACTTC. Its protein product is CSASGLAETYEQYF.